Listed here are 7 T cell receptor beta chains from one sample, sequenced in a study of shared clonotypes between healthy human individuals. Libraries were prepared by immunoSEQ multiplex PCR; TCRdb keeps only in-frame clonotypes and omits some of them. Here the sample spans hundreds of thousands of clones, approximately 79% being singletons. The specimen was memory CD4+ T cells sorted from blood. This sample's subset: CD45RA-negative fraction. The receptors come from a woman younger than 45 in good health.

This clone showed up just a few times. V and J are TRBV1 and TRBJ1-6; TRBD1, the table's D call, lacks a check against the DNA. TRBV1 constitutes a pseudogene. The CDR3 is 15 amino acids. The CDR3 DNA sequence: TGCACCAGCAGCCAAGAGGAACAGGGTGGGTCACCCCTCCACTTT. This translates into CTSSQEEQGGSPLHF.

This chain uses TRBV5-1 with TRBJ2-7; D possibly corresponds to TRBD2 (7 bases). V lost 7 bases and J 5 bases, leaving 28 bases between the germline ends. Germline assignment: CDR1 SGHRS and CDR2 YFSETQ. CDR3 length: 17 residues. The CDR3 is CASSKGGTRGAGDEQYF. DNA of the CDR3: TGCGCCAGCTCTAAGGGGGGCACCAGGGGCGCGGGGGACGAGCAGTACTTC.

This clone was picked up a small number of times. The chain employs TRBV27 and TRBJ1-1, with 8 bases that match TRBD1. The V segment lost 2 bases and the J segment 3 bases; nucleotides outside the gene matches: 5. The CDR3 extends over 15 amino acids. CDR1 and CDR2 from the germline V gene are MNHEY and SMNVEV (reference sequence). CDR3: CASSLAGGADTEAFF. The DNA of the CDR3 is TGTGCCAGCAGTTTAGCAGGGGGCGCGGACACTGAAGCTTTCTTT.

J is TRBJ2-7 and V is TRBV28; 9 nucleotides match TRBD1. Trimming at V came to 2 bases and at J to 1 base, leaving 9 bases not matched to a gene. The CDR3 is 17 residues long. Germline CDR1 and CDR2: MDHEN and SYDVKM. CDR3 sequence (DNA): TGTGCCAGCAGTTTAGTACAGGGGGCCCCCCTATCCTACGAGCAGTACTTC. Translated, it gives CASSLVQGAPLSYEQYF. The whole variable domain, remainder taken from reference TRBV28 and TRBJ2-7, is DVKVTQSSRYLVKRTGEKVFLECVQDMDHENMFWYRQDPGLGLRLIYFSYDVKMKEKGDIPEGYSVSREKKERFSLILESASTNQTSMYLCASSLVQGAPLSYEQYFGPGTRLTVT.

The chain recombines TRBV27 with TRBJ1-1; tentatively, D is TRBD1 (6 bases). Germline CDR1 and CDR2: MNHEY and SMNVEV (reference sequence). This CDR3 region has 13 residues. The V end lost 8 bases, the J end lost 4 bases, and 14 bases lay between the germline ends. DNA for the CDR3: TGTGCCAGCTCGGGACAACTTAGCACTGAAGCTTTCTTT. This encodes CASSGQLSTEAFF.

The chain is built from TRBV25-1 and TRBJ1-2; D is possibly TRBD1 (5 bases). The V and J ends lost 8 bases and 8 bases respectively, with 24 bases between them. CDR1 MGHDK and CDR2 SYGVNS come from the germline V gene. This CDR3 is built from 15 residues. The CDR3 loop is CASQSPVGQGAGYTF. Here the CDR3 DNA reads TGTGCCAGCCAATCCCCTGTAGGGCAGGGTGCGGGCTACACCTTC.

The rearrangement links TRBV25-1 to TRBJ1-1, with D unresolved. Trimming shortened V by 7 bases and J by 3 bases, and 21 bases separated the two germline ends. Germline V lookup: CDR1 MGHDK, CDR2 SYGVNS. The CDR3 sequence is 16 residues long. The CDR3 nucleotides read TGTGCCAGCACCACACTACCGCCGGGGAGGGACACTGAAGCTTTCTTT. Protein: CASTTLPPGRDTEAFF.